This is a list of T cell receptor beta chains from one sample in a study of control samples from healthy donors and cancer patients. Generated by immunoSEQ multiplex PCR, the TCRdb table keeps only in-frame clones and is missing some. The data contain around 190,000 clones, approximately 90% of them singletons. Material: blood. All receptors come from a man aged 25 to 40 in good health. Both conserved end residues are part of each CDR3. The D gene is left open where the match is weak. Rows give clone size only sometimes, using once, few, many, or a class for an expanded clone.

D gene,J gene,clone size,V gene,CDR3 DNA,CDR3 protein
TRBD1,TRBJ2-1,-,TRBV15,TGTGCCACATCGCTCGGGACAGGGGGGCAGAATGAGCAGTTCTTC,CATSLGTGGQNEQFF
-,TRBJ2-5,-,TRBV5-1,TGCGCCAGCAGCCCGCGAATCCCGGAGACCCAGTACTTC,CASSPRIPETQYF
-,TRBJ2-7,once,TRBV5-4,TGTGCCAGCAGCTACCCTGGGAGCGGTGAGCAGTACTTC,CASSYPGSGEQYF
-,TRBJ1-2,few,TRBV7-9,TGTGCCAGCAGCTTTACGAGTTCCACCGGCGATGGCTACACCTTC,CASSFTSSTGDGYTF
-,TRBJ1-2,-,TRBV6-6,TGTGCCAGCAGTTTATCGCCTTTATATGGCTACACCTTC,CASSLSPLYGYTF
-,TRBJ2-7,once,TRBV2,TGTGCCAGCTCCTGGACGGATGATTTCTACGAGCAGTACTTC,CASSWTDDFYEQYF
TRBD1,TRBJ1-5,-,TRBV6-1,TGTGCCAGCAGTGAGGGACAGACCTATAGCAATCAGCCCCAGCATTTT,CASSEGQTYSNQPQHF
-,TRBJ1-4,-,TRBV9,TGTGCCAGCAGCGTAGGGAGCACAACTAATGAAAAACTGTTTTTT,CASSVGSTTNEKLFF
TRBD1,TRBJ1-3,-,TRBV30,TGTGCCTGGGGGGGGACAGTCTCTGGAAACACCATATATTTT,CAWGGTVSGNTIYF
-,TRBJ2-7,-,TRBV5-1,TGCGCCAGCAGCTCACTCTACGAGCAGTACTTC,CASSSLYEQYF
TRBD2,TRBJ2-1,once,TRBV9,TGTGCCAGCAGCGCTTCACCGGGACTAGCATCCTACAATGAGCAGTTCTTC,CASSASPGLASYNEQFF
-,TRBJ1-2,-,TRBV7-9,TGTGCCAGCAGCTTGGACAGAGAGGGCTACACCTTC,CASSLDREGYTF
TRBD1,TRBJ1-2,-,TRBV11-2,TGTGCCAGCAGCTTTGACAGGGAAGGCTACACCTTC,CASSFDREGYTF
-,TRBJ2-5,-,TRBV9,TGTGCCAGCAGCGTAACGTCAGGAGAGACCCAGTACTTC,CASSVTSGETQYF
-,TRBJ1-6,-,TRBV2,TGTGCCAGCACTACCGAGGCGGGAACCCTCCACTTT,CASTTEAGTLHF
TRBD2,TRBJ2-1,-,TRBV7-2,TGTGCCAGCAGCTTAATGATGGCGGGCTTAGCGGGACCGTACAATGAGCAGTTCTTC,CASSLMMAGLAGPYNEQFF
-,TRBJ1-1,-,TRBV18,TGTGCCAGCTCACGGGAAGGGATTCCGAACACTGAAGCTTTCTTT,CASSREGIPNTEAFF
TRBD1,TRBJ1-6,-,TRBV3-1/TRBV3-2,TGTGCCAGCAGGAGGACAGGGGCGGATTCACCCCTCCACTTT,CASRRTGADSPLHF
TRBD1,TRBJ1-5,-,TRBV27,TGTGCCAGCAGTCCCTTAGGCAGGGGGCCCCTTAATCAGCCCCAGCATTTT,CASSPLGRGPLNQPQHF
-,TRBJ1-2,-,TRBV5-1,TGCGCCAGCAGCTTGGATGGTGGGGGTGGCTACACCTTC,CASSLDGGGGYTF
-,TRBJ1-5,-,TRBV5-4,TGTGCCAGCAGCTTAAGGGGTAGCAATCAGCCCCAGCATTTT,CASSLRGSNQPQHF
-,TRBJ2-5,-,TRBV2,TGTGCCAGCACCAAAGGTTGGGTTATGGAGACCCAGTACTTC,CASTKGWVMETQYF
-,TRBJ1-1,-,TRBV27,TGTGCCAGCAGTCGCGTCCAGGGCATCCTCTCTGAAGCTTTCTTT,CASSRVQGILSEAFF
TRBD1,TRBJ1-2,-,TRBV19,TGTGCCAGTAGTATCGGAACGGGACAGGAGTATGGCTACACCTTC,CASSIGTGQEYGYTF
-,TRBJ2-2,once,TRBV7-9,TGTGCCCTAGCCTCAGGGGTGGACACCGGGGAGCTGTTTTTT,CALASGVDTGELFF
TRBD1,TRBJ2-2,once,TRBV7-9,TGTGCCAGCAGCTTTCCCGGGACAGGGACCACCGGGGAGCTGTTTTTT,CASSFPGTGTTGELFF
TRBD1,TRBJ1-1,-,TRBV28,TGTGCCAGCAGTTATGGGAGGGGGCCTCGAGGGGCTTTCTTT,CASSYGRGPRGAFF
TRBD2,TRBJ2-3,few,TRBV12-5,TGTGCTAGTGGTTCCGGGGGACTAGCGGACACAGATACGCAGTATTTT,CASGSGGLADTDTQYF
-,TRBJ1-1,-,TRBV3-1/TRBV3-2,TGTGCCAGCAGCCAAATAATGGACACTGAAGCTTTCTTT,CASSQIMDTEAFF
-,TRBJ1-5,once,TRBV27,TGTGCCAGCAGCTCCTCGGGACAGCCCCAGCATTTT,CASSSSGQPQHF
-,TRBJ1-1,-,TRBV3-1/TRBV3-2,TGTGCCAGCATGGAGTGGGGCGCAGACACTGAAGCTTTCTTT,CASMEWGADTEAFF
-,TRBJ2-3,-,TRBV11-2,TGTGCCAGCAGCTCGGGACGGGAGAATACGCAGTATTTT,CASSSGRENTQYF